This T cell receptor beta chain was sequenced for a study of blood T cell repertoires in COVID-19. CDR3 size: 18 residues. V trimming: 2 bases; J trimming: 8 bases; junction bases outside the gene matches: 16. Germline V CDR1 and CDR2: SEHNR, FQNEAQ (reference sequence). This clone has just a few counts. Profiled with immunoSEQ multiplex PCR; TCRdb holds only in-frame clones, not every one. The data contain tens of thousands of clones, more than 90% of them singletons. This clonotype was obtained from a man in his sixties with active or convalescent COVID-19. The chain employs TRBV7-9 and TRBJ2-1; 9 bases match TRBD2. Input material: peripheral blood. CDR3 DNA sequence: TGTGCCAGCAGCTTAAAGTTTAGGCTAGCGGGGAAAGGCGATGAGCAGTTCTTC. As protein: CASSLKFRLAGKGDEQFF.